This TCR beta chain is drawn from a study of a mutant IDH1 vaccine in newly diagnosed glioma (dated by TCRdb to the early 2020s). Looking at the study overall: In the chemotherapy-containing groups, vaccination started alongside temozolomide cycles, whereas in patients who had radiotherapy alone it started 4-6 weeks after radiotherapy. The approximately 30 treated patients were roughly 62% male and about 38% female, with a mean age of about 38 years. Before enrollment, patients had received standard therapy of radiotherapy alone, temozolomide alone, or radiochemotherapy with temozolomide; most received the combination. Six visits were used for peripheral blood collection: V03 (baseline), V05, V07, V10, V12 and V13. The week-35 safety follow-up took place at visit V12, and the week-47 end of study took place at visit V13. Longitudinal TCRB deep sequencing was done for roughly 23 treated patients, wherever samples were available for exploratory analyses.

To prepare the library, the immunoSEQ multiplex PCR assay was applied. The hsTCRB Kit was used according to the manufacturer's protocol to amplify rearranged TCR beta chain sequences. An Illumina MiSeq was used to sequence the TCRB libraries. Concerning the study's data processing: The kit vendor's proprietary platform handled demultiplexing, trimming and gene mapping. TCRdb took this table from immuneACCESS and kept in-frame rearrangements with V and J called. Such tables lack part of the clones; where checked against another copy, unresolved V genes explain under half of the gap, and the rest is unexplained. V and J calls plus clone size are reproduced from that table; the DNA served to infer D and trimming. The sample has 45,000 or so clones on record, around 81% of them singletons. The ten largest make up 4.5% to 5.5% of the sample. In light of the paper, this sample's time point label describes: week 35, safety follow-up. Each vaccine dose, consisting of 300 ug of a 20-mer mutant IDH1 peptide in Montanide, was administered subcutaneously with topical imiquimod. Across visits V03 through V10, patients got a total of eight vaccinations, given in weeks 1, 3, 5, 7, 11, 15, 19 and 23. Newly diagnosed WHO grade 3 or 4 IDH1-mutant astrocytomas showing loss of nuclear ATRX were present in the donors. The samples were drawn from NOA16, a multicentre, single-arm, open-label phase I trial in Germany that tested a mutant IDH1 peptide vaccine in humans for the first time. Genomic DNA for TCRB sequencing was extracted from EDTA blood using the DNeasy Blood and Tissue Kit.

What the study reported, not specific to this receptor: It was noted by the authors that analyses of patient blood samples could not be reproduced owing to sample limitations. Availability determined which PBMC samples were chosen for TCRB deep sequencing. Across multiple MHC alleles, vaccine-induced immune responses were seen in around 93% of patients. No apparent relationship was observed between pseudoprogression and alterations in the top peripheral T cell clonotypes detected by TCRB sequencing.

Concerning this clone itself: Its antigen remains undetermined. Within one base of it there is no much larger clone, and no base qualities were kept.

This clonotype originated in a woman in her forties with glioma. Some clones in this sample may be carry-over from other donors' samples. This specimen consisted of PBMCs, obtained from a glioma patient whose treatment included an IDH1 peptide vaccine.

The DNA is as follows: TGTGCCAGCAGCTTAGAGTCGGGGGGGAATCAGCCCCAGCATTTT. The resulting protein is CASSLESGGNQPQHF. The chain links TRBV7-9 with TRBJ1-5; the best D guess is TRBD1, with 5 bases matching. CDR1 and CDR2, looked up from the germline V gene (reference sequence), are SEHNR and FQNEAQ. V is pared back by 1 base and J by 4 bases, with 11 bases lying between the germline termini. The CDR3 runs 15 residues from the cysteine to the phenylalanine. Solely the CDR3 DNA is kept, with 45 bases framed from the first base.